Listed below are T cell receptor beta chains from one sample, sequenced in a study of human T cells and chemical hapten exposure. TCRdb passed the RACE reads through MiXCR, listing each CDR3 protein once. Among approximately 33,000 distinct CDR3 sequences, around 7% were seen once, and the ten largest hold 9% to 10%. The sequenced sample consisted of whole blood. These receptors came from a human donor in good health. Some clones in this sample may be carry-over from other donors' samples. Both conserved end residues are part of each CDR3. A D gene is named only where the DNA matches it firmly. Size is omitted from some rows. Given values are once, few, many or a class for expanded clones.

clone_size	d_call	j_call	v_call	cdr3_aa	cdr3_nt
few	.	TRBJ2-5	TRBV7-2	CASEGGRLETQYF	TGTGCCAGCGAGGGGGGGCGGTTAGAGACCCAGTACTTC
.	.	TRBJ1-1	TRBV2	CASSERQPRNTEAFF	TGTGCCAGCAGTGAAAGACAGCCCAGGAACACTGAAGCTTTCTTT
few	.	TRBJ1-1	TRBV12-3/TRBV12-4	CASSPSGSGAEAFF	TGTGCCAGCAGTCCGTCCGGTAGCGGGGCTGAAGCTTTCTTT
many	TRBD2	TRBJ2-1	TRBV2	CASTPLSGGLRNEQFF	TGTGCCAGCACCCCCCTTTCGGGAGGGCTTAGGAATGAGCAGTTCTTC
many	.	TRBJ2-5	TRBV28	CASSFPRGGRETQYF	TGTGCCAGCAGTTTCCCCCGTGGGGGGAGGGAGACCCAGTACTTC
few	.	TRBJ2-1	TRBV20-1	CSAKHQASYNEQFF	TGCAGTGCTAAGCACCAAGCGTCCTACAATGAGCAGTTCTTC
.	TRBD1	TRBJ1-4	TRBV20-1	CSARERTGNSEKLFF	TGCAGTGCTAGAGAAAGGACAGGGAATAGTGAAAAACTGTTTTTT
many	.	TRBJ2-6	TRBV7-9	CASSPIPSGANVLTF	TGTGCCAGCAGCCCTATCCCCTCTGGGGCCAACGTCCTGACTTTC
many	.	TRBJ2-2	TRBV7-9	CASSRVNGTLYTGELFF	TGTGCCAGCAGCCGGGTGAACGGGACTCTATACACCGGGGAGCTGTTTTTT
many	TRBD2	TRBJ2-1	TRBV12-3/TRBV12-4	CASTKGLAGYNEQFF	TGTGCCAGCACCAAGGGACTAGCGGGCTACAATGAGCAGTTCTTC
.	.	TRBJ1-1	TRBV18	CASSVDRMNTEAFF	TGTGCCAGCTCAGTCGATAGGATGAACACTGAAGCTTTCTTT
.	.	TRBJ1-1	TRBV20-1	CSVLEGRVNTEAFF	TGCAGTGTTTTAGAGGGAAGAGTGAACACTGAAGCTTTCTTT
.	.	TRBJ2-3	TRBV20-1	CSARDPSSPGPSGIDTQYF	TGCAGTGCTAGAGACCCAAGTTCCCCGGGACCCTCAGGAATTGATACGCAGTATTTT
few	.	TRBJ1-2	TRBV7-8	CASSAGVYGYTF	TGTGCCAGCAGCGCGGGAGTCTATGGCTACACCTTC
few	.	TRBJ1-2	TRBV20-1	CSARRDTDYGYTF	TGCAGTGCTAGGCGGGACACAGACTATGGCTACACCTTC
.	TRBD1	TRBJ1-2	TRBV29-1	CSADRGQGYGSGYTF	TGCAGCGCCGACCGAGGACAGGGGTATGGGTCTGGCTACACCTTC
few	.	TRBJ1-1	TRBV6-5	CASSYLADREAFF	TGTGCCAGCAGTTATCTCGCCGACAGGGAAGCTTTCTTT
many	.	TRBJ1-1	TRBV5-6	CASSLGYTNTEAFF	TGTGCCAGCAGCTTGGGATACACGAACACTGAAGCTTTCTTT
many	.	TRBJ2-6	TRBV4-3	CASSQEYMGAGANVLTF	TGCGCCAGCAGCCAAGAATATATGGGGGCTGGGGCCAACGTCCTGACTTTC
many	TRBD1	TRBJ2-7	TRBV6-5	CASSYTGQHYEQYF	TGTGCCAGCAGTTACACGGGACAGCACTACGAGCAGTACTTC
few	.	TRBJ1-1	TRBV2	CASSGEMNTEAFF	TGTGCCAGCAGTGGGGAGATGAACACTGAAGCTTTCTTT
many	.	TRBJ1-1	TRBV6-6	CASSYDRRTEAFF	TGTGCCAGCAGTTACGACAGGCGGACTGAAGCTTTCTTT